This is a list of T cell receptor beta chains from one sample in a study of blood T cell repertoires in COVID-19. Clones were read by immunoSEQ multiplex PCR, and TCRdb kept only the in-frame ones, dropping some. The repertoire has a few hundred thousand clones, 87% of them found once; the top ten carry 2.2%. Sequencing input: peripheral blood. The receptors come from a woman aged 45-59 years who had recovered from COVID-19. Both conserved end residues are trimmed from each CDR3. Not every row has a clone size; where given, it reads once, few, many or a size class.

clone size,J gene,V gene,CDR3 protein
.,TRBJ2-1,TRBV18,ASSPLRDSYNEQF
.,TRBJ1-6,TRBV7-2,ASSLERENSPLH
.,TRBJ1-1,TRBV19,ASSIAGTGEAF
.,TRBJ2-1,TRBV27,ASSLELRAGRWNEQF
.,TRBJ2-5,TRBV6-5,ASSYSRGSETQY
.,TRBJ2-7,TRBV2,ASSGRLRGDPYEQY
.,TRBJ2-5,TRBV18,ASSRTGGTVGSETQY
.,TRBJ1-2,TRBV30,AWRVGGGYGYT
.,TRBJ2-7,TRBV9,ASSFGRGSYEQY
.,TRBJ2-7,TRBV28,ASRPRDRPTYEQY
.,TRBJ2-7,TRBV5-1,ASSRDKELSYEQY
.,TRBJ1-5,TRBV6-5,ASCRRGTLREPQH
few,TRBJ1-2,TRBV5-4,ASSLGLMRADGYT
.,TRBJ1-2,TRBV11-2,ASSLDLWDRGRGTQDYT
.,TRBJ2-4,TRBV6-1,ASSAGVSKNIQY
.,TRBJ1-4,TRBV28,VSSLHSTTNEKLF
.,TRBJ2-7,TRBV25-1,ASSEYPGMANEQY
once,TRBJ2-7,TRBV5-1,ASSLAPSGSSLREQY
.,TRBJ1-2,TRBV5-1,ASSPQGAEGYT
.,TRBJ2-3,TRBV5-1,ASSPGTSGPDTQY
few,TRBJ1-6,TRBV5-1,ASSLDGRSNSPLH
.,TRBJ1-1,TRBV2,ASREGAGGWTEAF
.,TRBJ1-5,TRBV4-3,ASSQLGAQPQH